This T cell receptor (beta chain) is from a study of blood T cell repertoires in COVID-19. Overall study context: The United States, Italy and Spain were the sources of the acute and convalescent COVID-19 samples. From T cells, B-cell-depleted T cells, or PBMCs came the material, which was cDNA or gDNA.

The length of the CDR3 is 16 residues. Trimming took 0 bases from V and 0 from J, leaving 13 bases between them. Germline V gives CDR1 SGDLS, CDR2 YYNGEE. Original analysis: Estimation of nucleated cell counts was performed using reference gene primer amplification. Some clones are missing from TCRdb's copy, which holds only in-frame ones; the method was immunoSEQ multiplex PCR. The DNA was the basis for D and trimming; V, J and clone size are from that table. The sample consists of some 190,000 clones, roughly 85% of them appearing once. The sample was peripheral blood. This TCR came from a man aged 55-75 years with acute or convalescent COVID-19. This chain uses TRBV9 with TRBJ2-7; TRBD2 is a possible D gene (6 bases). The CDR3 spells CASSVGSGGTSYEQYF. Here the CDR3 DNA reads TGTGCCAGCAGCGTAGGTTCCGGCGGGACCTCCTACGAGCAGTACTTC.